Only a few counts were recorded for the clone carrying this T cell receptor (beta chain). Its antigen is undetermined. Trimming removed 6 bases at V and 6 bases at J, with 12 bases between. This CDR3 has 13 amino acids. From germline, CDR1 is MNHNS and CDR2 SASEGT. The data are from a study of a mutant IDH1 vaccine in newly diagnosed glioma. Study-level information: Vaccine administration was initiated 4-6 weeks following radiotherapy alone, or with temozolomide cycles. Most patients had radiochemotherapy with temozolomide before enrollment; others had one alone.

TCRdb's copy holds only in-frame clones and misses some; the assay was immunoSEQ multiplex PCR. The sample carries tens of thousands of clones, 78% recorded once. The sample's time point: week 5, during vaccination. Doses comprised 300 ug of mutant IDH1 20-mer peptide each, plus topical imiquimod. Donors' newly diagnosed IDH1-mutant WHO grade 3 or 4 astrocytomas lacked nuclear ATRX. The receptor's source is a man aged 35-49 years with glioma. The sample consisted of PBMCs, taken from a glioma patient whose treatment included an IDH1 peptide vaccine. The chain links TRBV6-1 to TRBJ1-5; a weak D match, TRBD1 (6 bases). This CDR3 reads CASSNRVPQPQHF. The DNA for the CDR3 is TGTGCCAGCAGCAACAGGGTCCCTCAGCCCCAGCATTTT.